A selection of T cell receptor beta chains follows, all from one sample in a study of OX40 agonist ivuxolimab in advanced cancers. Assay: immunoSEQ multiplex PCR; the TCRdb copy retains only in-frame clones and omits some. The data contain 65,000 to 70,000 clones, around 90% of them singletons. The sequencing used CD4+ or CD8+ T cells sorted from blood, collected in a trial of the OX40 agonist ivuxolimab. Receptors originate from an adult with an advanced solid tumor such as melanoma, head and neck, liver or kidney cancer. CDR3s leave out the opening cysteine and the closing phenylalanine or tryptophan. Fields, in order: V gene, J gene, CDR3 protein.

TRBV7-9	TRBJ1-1	ASSFSLNTEAF
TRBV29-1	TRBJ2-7	SVFSGNEQY
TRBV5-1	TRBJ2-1	ASSWGAGGEEQF
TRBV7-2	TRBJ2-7	ASSLTGLTYEQY
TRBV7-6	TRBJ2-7	ASSSGAGVSYEQY
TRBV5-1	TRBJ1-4	ASSLEDTKREKLF
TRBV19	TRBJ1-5	AICPRGGKGQPQH
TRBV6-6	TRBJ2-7	ASSSGTGGNEQY
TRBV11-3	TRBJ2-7	ASTSGRYYEQY
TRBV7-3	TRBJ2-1	ASSLSSHEQF
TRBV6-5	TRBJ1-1	ASSYSRVLPEAF
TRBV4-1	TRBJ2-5	ASSQGDLAGGGQETQY
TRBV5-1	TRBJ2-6	ASSLGDLLAPRRSGANVLT
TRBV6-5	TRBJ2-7	ASSEALNDEQY
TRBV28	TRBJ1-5	ASRGLGNQPQH
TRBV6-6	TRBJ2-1	ASSGVQGSYHEQF
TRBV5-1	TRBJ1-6	ASSRGTENSPLH
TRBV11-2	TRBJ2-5	ASSGLTGGGRETQY
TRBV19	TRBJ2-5	ASSIWASGEETQY
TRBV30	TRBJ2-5	AWRQSGAQETQY
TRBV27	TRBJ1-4	ASSLTGWNEKLF
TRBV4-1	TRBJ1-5	ASSQGAQSNQPQH
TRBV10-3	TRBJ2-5	ASSDGTGTQY
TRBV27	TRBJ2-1	ASSPIAGVNLGQF
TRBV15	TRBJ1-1	ASRQGSQDTEAF
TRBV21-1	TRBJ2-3	ASTSRPHRTDTQY
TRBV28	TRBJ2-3	ASSLPQLAGGIGDTQY
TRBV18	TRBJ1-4	ASSASSNTVSNEKLF
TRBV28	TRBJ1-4	ASSTGDPGIPNEKLF
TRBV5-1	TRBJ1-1	ASSLDGQGTTEAF
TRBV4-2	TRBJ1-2	ASSRTRSDRGSNYGYT
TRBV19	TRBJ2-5	ASSIGGLAAQETQY